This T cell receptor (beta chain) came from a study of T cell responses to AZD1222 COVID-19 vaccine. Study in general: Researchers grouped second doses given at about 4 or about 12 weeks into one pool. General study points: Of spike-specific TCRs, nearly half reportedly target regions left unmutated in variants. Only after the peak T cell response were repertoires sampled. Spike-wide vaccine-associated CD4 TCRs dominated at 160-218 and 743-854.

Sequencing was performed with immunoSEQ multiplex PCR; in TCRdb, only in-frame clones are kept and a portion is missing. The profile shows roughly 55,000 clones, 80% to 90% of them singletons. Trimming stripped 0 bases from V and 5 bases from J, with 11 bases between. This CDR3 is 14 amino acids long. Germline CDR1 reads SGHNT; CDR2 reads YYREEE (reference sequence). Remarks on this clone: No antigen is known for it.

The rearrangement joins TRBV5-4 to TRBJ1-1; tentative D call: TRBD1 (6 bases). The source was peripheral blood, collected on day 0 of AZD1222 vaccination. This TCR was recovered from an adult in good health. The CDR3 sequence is CASSLAGDTTEAFF. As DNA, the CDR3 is TGTGCCAGCAGCTTGGCCGGGGACACAACTGAAGCTTTCTTT.